The table lists the clone carrying this T cell receptor (beta chain) with many counts. Its specificity is not known. This entry belongs to a study of human T cells and chemical hapten exposure. The germline CDR1 and CDR2 sequences are SGHVS and FQNEAQ. The CDR3 covers 16 residues. After removal of 0 bases from V and 2 bases from J, the junction contained 1 base not matched to a gene. In the library, unique molecular identifiers were attached to individual cDNA molecules. In the source study's methods: Sequenced samples showed a median of 95,638 TCRs each, with counts running from roughly 23,000 to 700,000. TCRdb recomputed calls from the RACE reads with MiXCR, one row per CDR3 protein. TCRdb, not the original authors, processed these V and J calls. This table holds about 340,000 distinct CDR3 sequences, roughly 6.9% found once. Time point denoted: patch test 1, 2 weeks after DPC sensitization. The treatment here: therapeutic diphenylcyclopropenone sensitization with weekly scalp DPC.

General study points: The donor cohort had alopecia, so its immune response may not match that of healthy people.

This chain joins TRBV7-8 and TRBJ2-5; 12 positions agree with TRBD2. The sequences come from whole blood, collected in connection with sensitization to the hapten diphenylcyclopropenone (DPC). The receptor comes from a woman aged 18-35 years with alopecia areata. Some clones in this sample may be carry-over from other donors' samples. The CDR3 DNA sequence: TGTGCCAGCAGCTTAGCGCTAGCGGGGGGGCAAGAGACCCAGTACTTC. Translating gives CASSLALAGGQETQYF.